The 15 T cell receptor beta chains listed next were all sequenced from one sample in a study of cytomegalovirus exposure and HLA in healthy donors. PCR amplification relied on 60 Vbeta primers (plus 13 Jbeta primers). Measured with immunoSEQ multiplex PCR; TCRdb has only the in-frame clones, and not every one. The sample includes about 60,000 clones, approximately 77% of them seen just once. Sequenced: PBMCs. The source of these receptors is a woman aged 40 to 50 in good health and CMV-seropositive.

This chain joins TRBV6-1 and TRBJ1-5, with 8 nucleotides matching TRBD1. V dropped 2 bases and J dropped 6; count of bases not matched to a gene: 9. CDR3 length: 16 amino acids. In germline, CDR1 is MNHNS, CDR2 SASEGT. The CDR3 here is CASSELAQGAGQPQHF. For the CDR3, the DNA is TGTGCCAGCAGTGAATTGGCTCAGGGGGCAGGTCAGCCCCAGCATTTT.

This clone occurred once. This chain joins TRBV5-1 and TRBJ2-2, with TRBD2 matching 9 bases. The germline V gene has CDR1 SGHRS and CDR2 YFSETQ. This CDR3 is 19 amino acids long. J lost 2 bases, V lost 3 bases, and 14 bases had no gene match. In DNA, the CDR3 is TGCGCCAGCAGCTCACCGGGACTAGCTAAGCACCTAAACACCGGGGAGCTGTTTTTT. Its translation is CASSSPGLAKHLNTGELFF.

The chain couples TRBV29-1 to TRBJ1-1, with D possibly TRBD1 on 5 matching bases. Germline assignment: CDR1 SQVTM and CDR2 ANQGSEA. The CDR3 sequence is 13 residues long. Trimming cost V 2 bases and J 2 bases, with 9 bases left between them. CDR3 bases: TGCAGCGTTGAACCAGGGCGAAACACTGAAGCTTTCTTT. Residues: CSVEPGRNTEAFF.

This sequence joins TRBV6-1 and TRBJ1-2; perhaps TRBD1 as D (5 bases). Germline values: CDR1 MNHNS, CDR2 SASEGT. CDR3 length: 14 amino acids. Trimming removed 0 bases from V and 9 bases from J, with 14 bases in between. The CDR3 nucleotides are TGTGCCAGCAGTGAAGCGGGGCGGCAGAGTAGCTACACCTTC. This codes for CASSEAGRQSSYTF.

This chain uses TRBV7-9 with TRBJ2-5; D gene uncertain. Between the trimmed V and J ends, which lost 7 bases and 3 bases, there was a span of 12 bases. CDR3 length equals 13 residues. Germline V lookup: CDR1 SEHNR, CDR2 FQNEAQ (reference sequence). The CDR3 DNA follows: TGTGCCAGCACCCTAAGTTCCAAAGAGACCCAGTACTTC. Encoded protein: CASTLSSKETQYF.

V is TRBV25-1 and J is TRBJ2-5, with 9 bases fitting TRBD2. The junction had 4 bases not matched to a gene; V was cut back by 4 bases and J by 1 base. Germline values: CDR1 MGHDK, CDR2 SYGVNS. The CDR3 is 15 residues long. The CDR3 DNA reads TGTGCCAGCAGTGGCGGGGGGGCCTCCCAAGAGACCCAGTACTTC. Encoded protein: CASSGGGASQETQYF.

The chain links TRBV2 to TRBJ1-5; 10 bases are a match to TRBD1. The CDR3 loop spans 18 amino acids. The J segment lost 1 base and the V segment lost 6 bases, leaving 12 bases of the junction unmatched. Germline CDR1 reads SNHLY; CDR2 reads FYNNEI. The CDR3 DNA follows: TGTGCCAGCAGGAGGGGACAGGGGCTGATTAGGAGCAATCAGCCCCAGCATTTT. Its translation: CASRRGQGLIRSNQPQHF.

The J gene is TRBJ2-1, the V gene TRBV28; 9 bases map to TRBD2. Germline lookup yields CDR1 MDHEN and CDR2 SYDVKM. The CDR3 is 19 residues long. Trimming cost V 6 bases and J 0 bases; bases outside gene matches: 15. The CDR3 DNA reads TGTGCCAGCAGCCAATGGAGGGCGGGGGGGTTGAGCTCCTACAATGAGCAGTTCTTC. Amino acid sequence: CASSQWRAGGLSSYNEQFF. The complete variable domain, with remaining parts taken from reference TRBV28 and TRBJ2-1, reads DVKVTQSSRYLVKRTGEKVFLECVQDMDHENMFWYRQDPGLGLRLIYFSYDVKMKEKGDIPEGYSVSREKKERFSLILESASTNQTSMYLCASSQWRAGGLSSYNEQFFGPGTRLTVL.

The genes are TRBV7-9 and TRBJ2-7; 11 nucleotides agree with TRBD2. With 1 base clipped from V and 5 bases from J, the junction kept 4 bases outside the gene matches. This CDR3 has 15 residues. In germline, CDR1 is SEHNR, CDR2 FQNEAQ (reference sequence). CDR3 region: CASSLDLAGGNEQYF. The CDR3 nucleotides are TGTGCCAGCAGCTTAGATCTAGCGGGGGGAAACGAGCAGTACTTC.

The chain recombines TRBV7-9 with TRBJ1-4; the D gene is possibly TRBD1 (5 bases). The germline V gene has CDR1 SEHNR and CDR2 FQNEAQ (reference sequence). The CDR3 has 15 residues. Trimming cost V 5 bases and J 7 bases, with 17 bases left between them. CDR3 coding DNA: TGTGCCAGCAGCCGGGACGGGGGGTCGTTTGAAAAACTGTTTTTT. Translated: CASSRDGGSFEKLFF.

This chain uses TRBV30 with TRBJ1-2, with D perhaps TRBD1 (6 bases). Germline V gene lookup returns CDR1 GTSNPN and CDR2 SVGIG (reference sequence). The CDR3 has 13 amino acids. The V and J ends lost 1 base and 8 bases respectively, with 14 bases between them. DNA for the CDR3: TGTGCCTGGAGTGGGCAGGGGATTGGCGGCTACACCTTC. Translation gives CAWSGQGIGGYTF.

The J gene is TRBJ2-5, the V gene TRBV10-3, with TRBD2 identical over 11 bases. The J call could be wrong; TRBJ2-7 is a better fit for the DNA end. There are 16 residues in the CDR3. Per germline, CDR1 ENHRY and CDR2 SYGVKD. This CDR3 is CAISEETSGVGYEQYF. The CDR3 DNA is TGTGCCATCAGTGAGGAGACTAGCGGGGTAGGGTACGAGCAGTACTTC.

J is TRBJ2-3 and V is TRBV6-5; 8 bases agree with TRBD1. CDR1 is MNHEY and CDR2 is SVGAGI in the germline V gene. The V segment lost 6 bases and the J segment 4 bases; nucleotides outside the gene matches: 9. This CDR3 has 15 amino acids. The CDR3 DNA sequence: TGTGCCAGCAGCGGCGGACAGGGAGCGGCAGATACGCAGTATTTT. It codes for CASSGGQGAADTQYF.

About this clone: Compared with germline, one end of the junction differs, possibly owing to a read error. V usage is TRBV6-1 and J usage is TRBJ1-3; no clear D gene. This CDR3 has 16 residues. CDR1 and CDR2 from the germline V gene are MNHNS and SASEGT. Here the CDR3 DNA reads TGTGCCAGCAGTGGGGTAAAGATGGACTCTGGAAACACCGTATATTTT. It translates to CASSGVKMDSGNTVYF.

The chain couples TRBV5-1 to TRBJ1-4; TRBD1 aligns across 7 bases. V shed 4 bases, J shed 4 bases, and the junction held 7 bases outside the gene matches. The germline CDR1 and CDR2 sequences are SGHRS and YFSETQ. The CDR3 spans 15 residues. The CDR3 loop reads CASSVTAGGNEKLFF. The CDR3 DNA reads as TGCGCCAGCAGCGTCACGGCAGGGGGTAATGAAAAACTGTTTTTT.